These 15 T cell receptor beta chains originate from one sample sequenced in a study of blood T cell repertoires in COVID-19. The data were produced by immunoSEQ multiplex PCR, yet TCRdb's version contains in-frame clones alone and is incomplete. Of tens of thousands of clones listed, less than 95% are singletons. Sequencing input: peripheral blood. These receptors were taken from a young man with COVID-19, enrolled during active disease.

The CDR3: CASSVGTENQPQHF. The CDR3 DNA sequence: TGTGCCAGCAGCGTGGGGACAGAGAATCAGCCCCAGCATTTT. This chain connects TRBV9 to TRBJ1-5, with 7 bases lining up with TRBD1. This CDR3 region has 14 residues. Trimming at V came to 2 bases and at J to 4 bases, leaving 3 bases not matched to a gene. Germline V CDR1 and CDR2: SGDLS, YYNGEE.

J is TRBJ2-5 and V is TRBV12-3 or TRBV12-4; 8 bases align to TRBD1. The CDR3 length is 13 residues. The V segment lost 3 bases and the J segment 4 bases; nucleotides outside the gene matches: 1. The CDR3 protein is CASSFDRGETQYF. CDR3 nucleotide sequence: TGTGCCAGCAGTTTTGACAGGGGAGAGACCCAGTACTTC.

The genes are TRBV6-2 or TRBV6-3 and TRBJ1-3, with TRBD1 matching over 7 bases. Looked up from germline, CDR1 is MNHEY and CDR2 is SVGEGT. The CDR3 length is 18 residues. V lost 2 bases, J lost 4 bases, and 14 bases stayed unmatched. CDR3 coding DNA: TGTGCCAGCAGTTACAACCCCGCCAGGGGGAGAAGAGGAAACACCATATATTTT. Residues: CASSYNPARGRRGNTIYF.

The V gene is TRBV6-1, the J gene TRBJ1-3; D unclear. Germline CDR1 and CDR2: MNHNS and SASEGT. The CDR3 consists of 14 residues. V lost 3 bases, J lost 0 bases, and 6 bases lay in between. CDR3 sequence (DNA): TGTGCCAGCAGTGACCTTTACTCTGGAAACACCATATATTTT. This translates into CASSDLYSGNTIYF.

The CDR3: CASSSRGLGTTPSTGELFF. CDR3 nucleotides: TGTGCCAGCAGCTCGAGGGGGCTCGGGACGACCCCCAGCACCGGGGAGCTGTTTTTT. The chain couples TRBV6-6 to TRBJ2-2, with 7 bases fitting TRBD1. CDR3 length equals 19 residues. Germline CDR1 is MNHNY and CDR2 is SVGAGI (reference sequence). With 6 bases clipped from V and 4 bases from J, the junction kept 20 bases outside the gene matches.

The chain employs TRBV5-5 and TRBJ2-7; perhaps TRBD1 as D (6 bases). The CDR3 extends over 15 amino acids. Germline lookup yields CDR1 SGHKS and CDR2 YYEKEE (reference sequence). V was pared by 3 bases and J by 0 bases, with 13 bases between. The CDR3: CASSYNRASSYEQYF. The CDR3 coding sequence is TGTGCCAGCAGCTACAACAGGGCCTCCTCCTACGAGCAGTACTTC.

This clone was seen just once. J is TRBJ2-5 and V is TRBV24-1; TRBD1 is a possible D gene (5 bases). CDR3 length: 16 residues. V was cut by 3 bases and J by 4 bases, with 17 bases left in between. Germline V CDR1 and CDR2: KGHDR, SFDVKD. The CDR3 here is CATSDNIAGKRETQYF. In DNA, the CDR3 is TGTGCCACCAGTGATAATATAGCAGGGAAACGAGAGACCCAGTACTTC.

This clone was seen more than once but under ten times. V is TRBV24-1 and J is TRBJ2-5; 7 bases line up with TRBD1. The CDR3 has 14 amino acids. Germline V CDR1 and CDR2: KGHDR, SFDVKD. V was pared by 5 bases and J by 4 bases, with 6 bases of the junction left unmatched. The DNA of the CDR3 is TGTGCCACCAGTGTAGGGGGCTATGGAGAGACCCAGTACTTC. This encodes CATSVGGYGETQYF.

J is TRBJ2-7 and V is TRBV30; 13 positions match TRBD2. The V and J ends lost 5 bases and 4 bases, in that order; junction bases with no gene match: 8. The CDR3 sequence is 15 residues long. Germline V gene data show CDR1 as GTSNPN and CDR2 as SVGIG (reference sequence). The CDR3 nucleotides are TGTGCCTGGCATTCCGGGACTAGCGGGGATTACGAGCAGTACTTC. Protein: CAWHSGTSGDYEQYF.

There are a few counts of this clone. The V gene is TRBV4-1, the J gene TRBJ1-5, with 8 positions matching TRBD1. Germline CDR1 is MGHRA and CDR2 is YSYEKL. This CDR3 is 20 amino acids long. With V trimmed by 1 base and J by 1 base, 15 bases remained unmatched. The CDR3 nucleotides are TGCGCCAGCAGCCAAGTTATTTCGGGTCAGGGGGCTCTGAGCAATCAGCCCCAGCATTTT. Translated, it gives CASSQVISGQGALSNQPQHF.

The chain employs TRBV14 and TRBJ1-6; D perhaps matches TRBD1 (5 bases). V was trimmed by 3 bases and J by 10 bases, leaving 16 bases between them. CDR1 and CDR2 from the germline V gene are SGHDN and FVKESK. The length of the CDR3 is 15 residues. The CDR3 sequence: CASSQYKGLRSPLHF. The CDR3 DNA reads TGTGCCAGCAGCCAGTATAAGGGGCTAAGGTCACCCCTCCACTTT. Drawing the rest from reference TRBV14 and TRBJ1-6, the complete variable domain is EAGVTQFPSHSVIEKGQTVTLRCDPISGHDNLYWYRRVMGKEIKFLLHFVKESKQDESGMPNNRFLAERTGGTYSTLKVQPAELEDSGVYFCASSQYKGLRSPLHFGNGTRLTVT.

The CDR3 DNA follows: TGTGCCAGCAGAGGACTAGCGGGAAGCACAGATACGCAGTATTTT. Its protein is CASRGLAGSTDTQYF. The genes are TRBV6-4 and TRBJ2-3, with TRBD2 matching over 12 bases. The CDR3 runs to 15 residues. In germline, CDR1 is MRHNA, CDR2 SNTAGT. V shed 6 bases and J 0 bases; nucleotides not matched to a gene: 1.

The CDR3 DNA is TGTGCCAGCAGCTTGGTGACTGTACAAGAGACCCAGTACTTC. Its protein product is CASSLVTVQETQYF. The chain links TRBV5-8 to TRBJ2-5, with D unclear. The germline gives CDR1 SGHTS, CDR2 YDEGEE. Trimming stripped 0 bases from V and 2 bases from J, with 8 bases between. The CDR3 is made up of 14 amino acids.

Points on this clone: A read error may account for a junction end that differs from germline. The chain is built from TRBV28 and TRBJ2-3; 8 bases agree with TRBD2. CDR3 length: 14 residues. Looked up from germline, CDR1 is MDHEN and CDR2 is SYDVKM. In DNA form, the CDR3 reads TGTGCCAGCAGTTTAAGCGGGAGCAAAGATACGCAGTATTTT. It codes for CASSLSGSKDTQYF.

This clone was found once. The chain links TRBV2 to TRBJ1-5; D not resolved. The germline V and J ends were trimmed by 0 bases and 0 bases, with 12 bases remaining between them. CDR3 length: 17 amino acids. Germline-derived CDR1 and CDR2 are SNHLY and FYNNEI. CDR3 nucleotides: TGTGCCAGCAGTGAAGCGCGGATTGGTTATAGCAATCAGCCCCAGCATTTT. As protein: CASSEARIGYSNQPQHF.